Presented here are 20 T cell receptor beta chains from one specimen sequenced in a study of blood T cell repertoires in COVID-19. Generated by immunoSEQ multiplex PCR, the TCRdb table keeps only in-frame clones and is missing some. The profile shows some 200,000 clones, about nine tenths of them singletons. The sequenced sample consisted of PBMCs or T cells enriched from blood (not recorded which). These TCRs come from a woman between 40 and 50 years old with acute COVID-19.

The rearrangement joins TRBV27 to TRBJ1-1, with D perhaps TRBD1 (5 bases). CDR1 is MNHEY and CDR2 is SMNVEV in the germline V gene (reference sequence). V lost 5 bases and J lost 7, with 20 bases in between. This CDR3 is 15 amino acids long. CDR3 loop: CASSPLPGRDSEAFF. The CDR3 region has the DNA TGTGCCAGCAGTCCCCTCCCAGGGCGTGATAGTGAAGCTTTCTTT.

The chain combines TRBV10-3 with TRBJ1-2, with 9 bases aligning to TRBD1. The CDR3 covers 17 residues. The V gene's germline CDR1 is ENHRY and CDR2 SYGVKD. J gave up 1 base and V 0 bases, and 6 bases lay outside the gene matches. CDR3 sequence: CAISESSGQGVNYGYTF. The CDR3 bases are TGTGCCATCAGTGAGTCCTCGGGACAGGGAGTTAACTATGGCTACACCTTC.

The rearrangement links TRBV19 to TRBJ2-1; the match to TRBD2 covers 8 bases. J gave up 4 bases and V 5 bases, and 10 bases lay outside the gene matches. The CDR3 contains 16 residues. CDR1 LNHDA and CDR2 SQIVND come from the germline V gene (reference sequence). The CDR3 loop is CASSPRLATPYNEQFF. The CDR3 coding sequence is TGTGCCAGTAGTCCCCGACTAGCGACCCCATACAATGAGCAGTTCTTC. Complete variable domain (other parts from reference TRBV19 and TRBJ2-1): DGGITQSPKYLFRKEGQNVTLSCEQNLNHDAMYWYRQDPGQGLRLIYYSQIVNDFQKGDIAEGYSVSREKKESFPLTVTSAQKNPTAFYLCASSPRLATPYNEQFFGPGTRLTVL.

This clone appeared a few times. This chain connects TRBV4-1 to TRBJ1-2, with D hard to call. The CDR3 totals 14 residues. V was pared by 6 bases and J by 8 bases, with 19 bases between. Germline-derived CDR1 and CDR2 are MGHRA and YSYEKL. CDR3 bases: TGCGCCAGCAGGCGATCCGACTGGCCGGGAGGCTACACCTTC. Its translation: CASRRSDWPGGYTF.

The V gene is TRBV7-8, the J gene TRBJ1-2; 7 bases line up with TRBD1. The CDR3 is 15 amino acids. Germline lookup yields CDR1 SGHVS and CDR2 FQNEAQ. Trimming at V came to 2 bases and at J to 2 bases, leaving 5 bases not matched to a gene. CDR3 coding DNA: TGTGCCAGCAGCTTAAGGGGGACAGCCAACTATGGCTACACCTTC. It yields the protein CASSLRGTANYGYTF.

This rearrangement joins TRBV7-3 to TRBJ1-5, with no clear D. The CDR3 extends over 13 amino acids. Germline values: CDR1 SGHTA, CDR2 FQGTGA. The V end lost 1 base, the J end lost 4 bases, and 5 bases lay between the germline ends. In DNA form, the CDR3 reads TGTGCCAGCAGCTTAAATAAAAATCAGCCCCAGCATTTT. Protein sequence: CASSLNKNQPQHF.

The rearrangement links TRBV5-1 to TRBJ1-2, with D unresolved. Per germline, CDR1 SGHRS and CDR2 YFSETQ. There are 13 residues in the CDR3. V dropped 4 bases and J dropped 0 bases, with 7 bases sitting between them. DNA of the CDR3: TGCGCCAGCAGCGTAGAAGCTAACTATGGCTACACCTTC. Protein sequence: CASSVEANYGYTF.

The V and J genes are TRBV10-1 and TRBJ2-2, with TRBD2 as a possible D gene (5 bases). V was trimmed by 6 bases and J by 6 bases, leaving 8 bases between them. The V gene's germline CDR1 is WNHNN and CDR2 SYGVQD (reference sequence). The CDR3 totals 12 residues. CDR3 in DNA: TGCGCCAGCAGGAGGGAAGCCGGGGAGCTGTTTTTT. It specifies CASRREAGELFF.

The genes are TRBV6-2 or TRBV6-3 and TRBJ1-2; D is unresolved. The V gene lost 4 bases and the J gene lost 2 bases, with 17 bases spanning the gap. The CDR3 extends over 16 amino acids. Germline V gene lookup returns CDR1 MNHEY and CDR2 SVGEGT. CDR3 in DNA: TGTGCCAGCAGTTCCCCTCGAGGGAGGTCCAACTATGGCTACACCTTC. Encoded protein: CASSSPRGRSNYGYTF.

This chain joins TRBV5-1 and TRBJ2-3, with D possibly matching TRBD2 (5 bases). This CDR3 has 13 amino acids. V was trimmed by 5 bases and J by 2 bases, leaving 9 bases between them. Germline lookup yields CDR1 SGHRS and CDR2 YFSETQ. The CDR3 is CASRRGNTDTQYF. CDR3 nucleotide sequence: TGCGCCAGCAGACGGGGAAACACAGATACGCAGTATTTT.

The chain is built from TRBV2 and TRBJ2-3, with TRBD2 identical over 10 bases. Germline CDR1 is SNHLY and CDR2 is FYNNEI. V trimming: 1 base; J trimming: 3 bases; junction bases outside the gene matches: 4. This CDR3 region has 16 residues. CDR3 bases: TGTGCCAGCAGTGAAGACCTAGCGGGGGAGACAGATACGCAGTATTTT. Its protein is CASSEDLAGETDTQYF.

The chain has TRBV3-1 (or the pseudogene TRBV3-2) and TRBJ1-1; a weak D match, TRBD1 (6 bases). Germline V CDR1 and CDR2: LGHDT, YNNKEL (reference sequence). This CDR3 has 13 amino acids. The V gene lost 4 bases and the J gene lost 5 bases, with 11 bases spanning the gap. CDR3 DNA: TGTGCCAGCAGCCCCCCAACAGGGACTGAAGCTTTCTTT. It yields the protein CASSPPTGTEAFF.

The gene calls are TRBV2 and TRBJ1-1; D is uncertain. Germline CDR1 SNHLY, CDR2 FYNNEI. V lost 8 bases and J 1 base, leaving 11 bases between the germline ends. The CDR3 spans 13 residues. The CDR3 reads CASGEGRNTEAFF. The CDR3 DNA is TGTGCCAGCGGGGAAGGGAGGAACACTGAAGCTTTCTTT. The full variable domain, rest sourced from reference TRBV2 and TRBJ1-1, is EPEVTQTPSHQVTQMGQEVILRCVPISNHLYFYWYRQILGQKVEFLVSFYNNEISEKSEIFDDQFSVERPDGSNFTLKIRSTKLEDSAMYFCASGEGRNTEAFFGQGTRLTVV.

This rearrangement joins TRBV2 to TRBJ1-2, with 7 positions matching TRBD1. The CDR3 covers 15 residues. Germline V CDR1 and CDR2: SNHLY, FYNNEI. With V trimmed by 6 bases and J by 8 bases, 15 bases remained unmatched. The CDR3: CASSLRQTGAGGYTF. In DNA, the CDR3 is TGTGCCAGCAGCCTACGTCAAACAGGGGCGGGCGGCTACACCTTC.

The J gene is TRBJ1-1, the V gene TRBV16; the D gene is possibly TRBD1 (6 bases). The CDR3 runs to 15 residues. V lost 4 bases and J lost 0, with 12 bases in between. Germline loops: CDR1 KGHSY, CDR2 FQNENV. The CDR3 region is CASSRIQGLNTEAFF. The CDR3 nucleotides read TGTGCCAGCAGCCGGATACAGGGATTGAACACTGAAGCTTTCTTT. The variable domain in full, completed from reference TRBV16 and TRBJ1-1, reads GEEVAQTPKHLVRGEGQKAKLYCAPIKGHSYVFWYQQVLKNEFKFLISFQNENVFDETGMPKERFSAKCLPNSPCSLEIQATKLEDSAVYFCASSRIQGLNTEAFFGQGTRLTVV.

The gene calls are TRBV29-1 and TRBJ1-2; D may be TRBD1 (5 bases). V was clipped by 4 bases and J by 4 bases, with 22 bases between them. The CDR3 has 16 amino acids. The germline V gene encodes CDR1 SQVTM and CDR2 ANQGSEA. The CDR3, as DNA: TGCAGCGTTGGGGGTTCTATCGGGGGATTAAGCTATGGCTACACCTTC. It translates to CSVGGSIGGLSYGYTF.

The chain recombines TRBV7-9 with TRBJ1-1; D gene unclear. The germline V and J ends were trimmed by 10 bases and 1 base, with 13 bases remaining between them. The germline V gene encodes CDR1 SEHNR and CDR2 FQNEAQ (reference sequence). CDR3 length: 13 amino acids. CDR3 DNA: TGTGCCACCCTCCTCCTATCGAACACTGAAGCTTTCTTT. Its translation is CATLLLSNTEAFF.

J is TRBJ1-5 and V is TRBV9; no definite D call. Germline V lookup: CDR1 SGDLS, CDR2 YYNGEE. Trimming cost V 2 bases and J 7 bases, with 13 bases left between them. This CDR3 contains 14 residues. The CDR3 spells CASSVTPASQPQHF. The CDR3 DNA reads TGTGCCAGCAGCGTGACACCCGCAAGCCAGCCCCAGCATTTT.

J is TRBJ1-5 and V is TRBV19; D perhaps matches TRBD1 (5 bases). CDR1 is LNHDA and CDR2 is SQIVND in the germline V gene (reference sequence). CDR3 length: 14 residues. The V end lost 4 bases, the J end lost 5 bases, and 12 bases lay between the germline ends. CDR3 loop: CASSRLGGDQPQHF. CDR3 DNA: TGTGCCAGTAGTAGGTTAGGAGGGGATCAGCCCCAGCATTTT. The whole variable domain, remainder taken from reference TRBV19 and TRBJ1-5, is DGGITQSPKYLFRKEGQNVTLSCEQNLNHDAMYWYRQDPGQGLRLIYYSQIVNDFQKGDIAEGYSVSREKKESFPLTVTSAQKNPTAFYLCASSRLGGDQPQHFGDGTRLSIL.

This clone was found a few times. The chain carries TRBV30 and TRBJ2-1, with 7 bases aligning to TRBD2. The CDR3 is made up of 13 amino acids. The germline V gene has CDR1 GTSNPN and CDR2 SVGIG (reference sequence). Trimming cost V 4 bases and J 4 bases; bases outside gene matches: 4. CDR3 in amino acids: CAWTSGVYNEQFF. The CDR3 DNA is TGTGCCTGGACCAGCGGGGTTTACAATGAGCAGTTCTTC.